One sample yielded the 23 T cell receptor beta chains listed below, sequenced in a study of regulatory T cells in long-lasting Graves disease listed by TCRdb under 2021. In the paper's terms, the time point label means: persistent/refractory GD, antithyroid drugs over 5 years with positive TRAb. For both TCR sequencing and RNA sequencing, RNA was extracted from PBMCs in TRIzol. Preparation of the library involved multiplex PCR. The sequencer was an Illumina HiSeq 4000. To build TCR beta libraries, CDR3 regions were amplified by Arm-PCR using iRepertoire HTBI primers. TCRdb reworked the public reads: Q25 trimming with fastp, MiXCR clone assembly, productive beta chains retained. Rows are unified per CDR3 protein, each entry keeping the most common DNA and genes. This sample has about 300,000 distinct CDR3 sequences in its table, and 20% to 25% of those were observed once. Clones ranked in the top ten supply 45% to 70% of the sample.

This material consisted of peripheral blood mononuclear cells (PBMCs), taken when the disease was refractory, from a patient treated with antithyroid drugs. The receptors were sampled from a female donor with Graves disease.

Many counts were recorded for this clonotype. The rearrangement links TRBV6-5 to TRBJ1-4, with no clear D. CDR1 and CDR2 from the germline V gene are MNHEY and SVGAGI. CDR3 length equals 13 residues. The V end was cut by 2 bases, the J end by 5 bases, with 6 bases between. For the CDR3, the DNA is TGTGCCAGCAGTTACGAAAGGAATGAAAAACTGTTTTTT. Translating it yields CASSYERNEKLFF.

The CDR3 sequence: CASSLYNTGELFF. DNA for the CDR3: TGTGCCAGCAGTTTATATAACACCGGGGAGCTGTTTTTT. This rearrangement joins TRBV27 to TRBJ2-2; D gene uncertain. The CDR3 extends over 13 amino acids. The V gene's germline CDR1 is MNHEY and CDR2 SMNVEV (reference sequence). The ends were cut back, 1 base at V and 2 bases at J, with 2 bases in the middle.

At least ten counts were recorded for this clonotype. The chain joins TRBV6-5 to TRBJ2-2; the D is unclear. V was pared by 4 bases and J by 6 bases, with 12 bases between. The CDR3 is 14 residues long. The germline gives CDR1 MNHEY, CDR2 SVGAGI. For the CDR3, the DNA is TGTGCCAGCAGTTCCCCCGCAGCCTCCGGGGAGCTGTTTTTT. Amino acids: CASSSPAASGELFF.

This clonotype was counted ten times or more. The genes are TRBV7-6 and TRBJ2-5; no definite D call. The V end lost 3 bases, the J end lost 4 bases, and 9 bases lay between the germline ends. The length of the CDR3 is 13 residues. Germline V gene lookup returns CDR1 SGHVS and CDR2 FNYEAQ. The CDR3 here is CASSLAVLETQYF. The CDR3 nucleotides are TGTGCCAGCAGCTTGGCTGTACTAGAGACCCAGTACTTC.

This clonotype turned up a few times. This sequence joins TRBV28 and TRBJ1-4; D gene uncertain. CDR1 and CDR2 (germline): MDHEN, SYDVKM. Deletions cut 3 bases from V and 0 bases from J, with 8 bases between. CDR3 length: 15 residues. The CDR3 loop is CASSFGPATNEKLFF. The CDR3, as DNA: TGTGCCAGCAGTTTTGGTCCTGCAACTAATGAAAAACTGTTTTTT.

The V gene is TRBV5-1, the J gene TRBJ2-7; 7 bases are shared with TRBD2. The CDR3 runs to 14 residues. Germline V gene sequence: CDR1 SGHRS, CDR2 YFSETQ. V lost 4 bases and J lost 3; bases outside the gene matches: 7. CDR3 nucleotides: TGCGCCAGCAGCGTGGGAAGCGGGAACTACGAGCAGTACTTC. Its protein is CASSVGSGNYEQYF.

This clonotype was counted a few times. This chain joins TRBV2 and TRBJ2-7; D ambiguous. Trimming shortened V by 2 bases and J by 7 bases, and 12 bases separated the two germline ends. The germline gives CDR1 SNHLY, CDR2 FYNNEI. This CDR3 is 13 amino acids long. The CDR3 sequence is CASSERHLEEQYF. The CDR3 nucleotides read TGTGCCAGCAGTGAAAGACACCTCGAGGAGCAGTACTTC.

V gene TRBV24-1 combines with J gene TRBJ2-5; the match to TRBD1 covers 9 bases. Germline loops: CDR1 KGHDR, CDR2 SFDVKD. Trimming removed 9 bases from V and 5 bases from J; junction bases left unmatched: 9. This CDR3 region has 14 residues. CDR3 amino acids: CATGETGGHETQYF. In DNA, the CDR3 is TGTGCCACCGGAGAGACAGGGGGGCATGAGACCCAGTACTTC.

Regarding this clonotype: A much larger clone differs by one base, so this may be a read error. J is TRBJ1-1 and V is TRBV5-1, with a weak D call TRBD1 (5 bases). Germline V gives CDR1 SGHRS, CDR2 YFSETQ. The CDR3 is made up of 16 amino acids. The CDR3 DNA follows: TGCGCCAGCAGCTTGGGGCCCCAGGAGTGGGGCACTGAAGCTTCCTTT. It codes for CASSLGPQEWGTEASF.

The chain combines TRBV5-5 with TRBJ2-5, with 15 bases identical to TRBD2. CDR1 is SGHKS, CDR2 YYEKEE, per germline (reference sequence). Losses at the gene ends were 7 bases for V and 11 bases for J; bases not matched to a gene: 12. This CDR3 contains 15 residues. The CDR3 here is CASGGLAGGYNEQYF. CDR3 nucleotide sequence: TGTGCCAGCGGGGGACTAGCGGGAGGCTACAATGAGCAGTACTTC.

The chain carries TRBV7-9 and TRBJ2-7, with D possibly called TRBD1 or TRBD2 (6 bases each). The CDR3 length is 15 residues. Germline V lookup: CDR1 SEHNR, CDR2 FQNEAQ (reference sequence). With 9 bases removed from V and 3 bases from J, the gap between germline ends came to 21 bases. Here the CDR3 reads CASGRVGGSLYEQYF. The CDR3 DNA is TGTGCCAGTGGGAGAGTAGGGGGGAGCCTCTACGAGCAGTACTTC.

This clonotype has a count of ten or more. The V gene is TRBV29-1, the J gene TRBJ1-2; D is undetermined. V lost 6 bases and J lost 3, with 14 bases in between. The CDR3 loop spans 13 amino acids. Germline CDR1 reads SQVTM; CDR2 reads ANQGSEA. The CDR3 here is CSVRVGDHYGYTF. CDR3 coding DNA: TGCAGCGTGCGGGTGGGAGACCACTATGGCTACACCTTC.

The chain is built from TRBV28 and TRBJ2-2, with no clear D. The CDR3 is made up of 14 amino acids. Trimming removed 3 bases at V and 7 bases at J, with 12 bases between. Germline V gene data show CDR1 as MDHEN and CDR2 as SYDVKM. The CDR3, as DNA: TGTGCCAGCAGTTTTTTCCCCGGCGGCGGGGAGCTGTTTTTT. Translating it yields CASSFFPGGGELFF.

The gene calls are TRBV4-2 and TRBJ1-5; TRBD1 matches at 7 bases. This CDR3 spans 17 amino acids. After removal of 1 base from V and 2 bases from J, the junction contained 8 bases not matched to a gene. Looked up from germline, CDR1 is LGHNA and CDR2 is YNFKEQ. The CDR3 spells CASSQGGTVLGNQPQHF. In DNA, the CDR3 is TGTGCCAGCAGCCAAGGGGGGACAGTCCTAGGCAATCAGCCCCAGCATTTT.

This clonotype showed up many times. The chain is built from TRBV28 and TRBJ2-2; D perhaps matches TRBD1 (5 bases). Between the trimmed V and J ends, which lost 8 bases and 3 bases, there was a span of 19 bases. The germline gives CDR1 MDHEN, CDR2 SYDVKM. The CDR3 runs 16 residues. The CDR3 region has the DNA TGTGCCAGCCTTTCCCAGGGCGATACTTACACCGGGGAGCTGTTTTTT. It yields the protein CASLSQGDTYTGELFF.

This clonotype was counted ten times or more. The CDR3 is CSATPKTGPYGYTF. The CDR3 bases are TGCAGTGCTACCCCCAAGACAGGGCCCTATGGCTACACCTTC. This sequence joins TRBV20-1 and TRBJ1-2; 7 bases map to TRBD1. Trimming at V came to 4 bases and at J to 4 bases, leaving 9 bases not matched to a gene. Per germline, CDR1 DFQATT and CDR2 SNEGSKA (reference sequence). CDR3 length: 14 amino acids.

CDR3 in DNA: TGCGCCAGCAGCCTAGCGGGAGTCCCCGGGGAGCTGTTTTTT. As protein: CASSLAGVPGELFF. The gene calls are TRBV10-1 and TRBJ2-2; 10 bases are shared with TRBD2. Trimming removed 6 bases from V and 6 bases from J; junction bases left unmatched: 4. The CDR3 contains 14 residues. Germline lookup yields CDR1 WNHNN and CDR2 SYGVQD (reference sequence).

Concerning this clonotype: A much bigger clone sits one base away, suggesting this may be a read error. The chain uses TRBV18 and TRBJ2-7, with D unclear. Germline loops: CDR1 KGHSH, CDR2 LQKENI. The V gene lost 8 bases and the J gene lost 3 bases, with 11 bases spanning the gap. CDR3 length: 12 residues. DNA of the CDR3: TGTGCCAGCAGCCAAGGGCGCTACGAGCAGTACTTC. Translated: CASSQGRYEQYF.

In regard to this clonotype: This may come from a read error, since a much larger clone is one base off. The chain is built from TRBV27 and TRBJ1-3, with 7 nucleotides matching TRBD1. The germline V gene encodes CDR1 MNHEY and CDR2 SMNVEV (reference sequence). The CDR3 totals 14 residues. CDR3 DNA: TGTGGCAGCAGGCGACAGGGCTCTGGAAACACCATATATTTT. This sequence encodes CGSRRQGSGNTIYF.

This clonotype occurred a few times. CDR3 region: CASSRKRQPQHF. The CDR3 DNA reads as TGTGCCAGCAGTAGAAAAAGACAGCCCCAGCATTTT. J is TRBJ1-5 and V is TRBV27; D remains unclear. Germline lookup yields CDR1 MNHEY and CDR2 SMNVEV (reference sequence). The CDR3 totals 12 residues. The V end lost 5 bases, the J end lost 7 bases, and 9 bases lay between the germline ends.

The sample holds a few counts of this clonotype. V and J are TRBV12-3 or TRBV12-4 and TRBJ2-7; TRBD1 matches 8 bases. The V and J ends lost 4 bases and 7 bases, in that order; junction bases with no gene match: 6. The CDR3 spans 13 residues. In nucleotides, the CDR3 is TGTGCCAGCAGTTCCGGGACAGGAGTAGAGCAGTACTTC. It encodes CASSSGTGVEQYF.

This clonotype appeared once. The chain joins TRBV12-3 or TRBV12-4 to TRBJ1-2, with D unresolved. With 7 bases removed from V and 2 bases from J, the gap between germline ends came to 14 bases. The CDR3 runs 14 residues. CDR3 sequence reads: CASTPRVLNYGYTF. In nucleotides, the CDR3 is TGTGCCAGCACCCCTCGGGTGCTCAACTATGGCTACACCTTC.

This clonotype was seen only a few times. V gene TRBV10-3 combines with J gene TRBJ1-1; D possibly corresponds to TRBD1 (5 bases). Germline V lookup: CDR1 ENHRY, CDR2 SYGVKD. This CDR3 is built from 14 residues. V lost 0 bases, J lost 7 bases, and 12 bases lay in between. In DNA, the CDR3 is TGTGCCATCAGTGAGTCCAGGGACCTATATGAAGCTTTCTTT. It encodes CAISESRDLYEAFF.